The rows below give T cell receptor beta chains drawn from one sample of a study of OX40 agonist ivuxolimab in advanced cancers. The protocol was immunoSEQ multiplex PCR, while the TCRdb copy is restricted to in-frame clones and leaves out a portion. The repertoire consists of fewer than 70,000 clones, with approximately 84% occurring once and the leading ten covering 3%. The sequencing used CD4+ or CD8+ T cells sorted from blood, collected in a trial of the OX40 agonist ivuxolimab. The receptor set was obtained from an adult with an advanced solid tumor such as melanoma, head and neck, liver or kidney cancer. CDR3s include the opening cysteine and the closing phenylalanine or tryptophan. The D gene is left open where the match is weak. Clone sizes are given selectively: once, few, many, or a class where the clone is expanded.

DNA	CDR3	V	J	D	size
TGCGCCAGCAGCCAAGATCTCAGGACGGCAGCTAATGAAAAACTGTTTTTT	CASSQDLRTAANEKLFF	TRBV4-1	TRBJ1-4	.	.
TGTGCCAGCAGCTTGAGACTGGGGGAGCTGTTTTTT	CASSLRLGELFF	TRBV5-4	TRBJ2-2	.	.
TGTGCCAGCAGTGACGACAGCACAGATACGCAGTATTTT	CASSDDSTDTQYF	TRBV6-4	TRBJ2-3	.	.
TGCGCCAGCAGCTTCGGGACTACAAAGGATACGCAGTATTTT	CASSFGTTKDTQYF	TRBV5-1	TRBJ2-3	TRBD2	.
TGTGCCAGCAGGAATTATGGCTACACCTTC	CASRNYGYTF	TRBV21-1	TRBJ1-2	.	.
TGCGCCAGCAGCTTGGCCAGGAAGGACTATGGCTACACCTTC	CASSLARKDYGYTF	TRBV5-1	TRBJ1-2	.	.
TGTGCCAGCAGTTTTAGCGGGGGACAAGAGACCCAGTACTTC	CASSFSGGQETQYF	TRBV6-1	TRBJ2-5	TRBD2	.
TGTGCCAGCAGCTTAATGAGGGTAGGGGAGGCGCCCCAGCATTTT	CASSLMRVGEAPQHF	TRBV7-2	TRBJ1-5	.	.
TGTGCCAGTCTATATCGGGGGGACGCCACCCTCCCTTCTGCTGGCTACACCTTC	CASLYRGDATLPSAGYTF	TRBV28	TRBJ1-2	.	.
TGCGCCAGCAGCCATCTAGCGGGAGGGCCAGATACGCAGTATTTT	CASSHLAGGPDTQYF	TRBV4-1	TRBJ2-3	TRBD2	.
TGTGCCACCCGGAAGGGGGCTTCGCATGAAAAACTGTTTTTT	CATRKGASHEKLFF	TRBV28	TRBJ1-4	TRBD1	.
TGTGCCTGGAACTGGGGGCAGCTGGATACGCAGTATTTT	CAWNWGQLDTQYF	TRBV30	TRBJ2-3	.	.
TGTGCCAGCACCCAGGGGGTTAGGTATGGCTACACCTTC	CASTQGVRYGYTF	TRBV6-6	TRBJ1-2	TRBD1	.
TGTGCCAGCAGTTACTCGATAGGGAAGACAGATACGCAGTATTTT	CASSYSIGKTDTQYF	TRBV6-5	TRBJ2-3	.	.
TGCGCCAGCAGCTTTAGGGTCAGGGGTAATTCACCCCTCCACTTT	CASSFRVRGNSPLHF	TRBV5-1	TRBJ1-6	.	.
TGTGCCAGCTCACCGCTGACAGTCAGTTACCGCGAGCAGTACTTC	CASSPLTVSYREQYF	TRBV18	TRBJ2-7	.	.
TGTGCCAGCAGTTATCAGGGGCATGAGCAGTTCTTC	CASSYQGHEQFF	TRBV6-6	TRBJ2-1	.	.
TGTGCCAGCAGTATCCCCGGGGGGGCAGGTTCCTACAATGAGCAGTTCTTC	CASSIPGGAGSYNEQFF	TRBV6-4	TRBJ2-1	TRBD2	.
TGTGCCAGCAGTCACGGACAGGGGGCAGGTAACAATGAGCAGTTCTTC	CASSHGQGAGNNEQFF	TRBV6-6	TRBJ2-1	TRBD1	.
TGTGCCAGCAGTCCCCTACAGGGTTTGCATTCACCCCTCCACTTT	CASSPLQGLHSPLHF	TRBV7-9	TRBJ1-6	.	.
TGTGCCAGCAGGCGACAGGGGTCCCCCTCCTACGAGCAGTACTTC	CASRRQGSPSYEQYF	TRBV28	TRBJ2-7	TRBD1	.
TGTGCCAGTCGAACAGGGGAGGGACAGCCCCAGCATTTT	CASRTGEGQPQHF	TRBV18	TRBJ1-5	TRBD1	.
TGTGCCTGGAGCGCCCGGAATTGGGACGGTCGTCGGGGCACCGGGGAGCTGTTTTTT	CAWSARNWDGRRGTGELFF	TRBV30	TRBJ2-2	.	few
TGTGCCAGCAGTGCATATGGGGATACGCAGTATTTT	CASSAYGDTQYF	TRBV2	TRBJ2-3	.	.
TGTGCCAGCAGCTTAGTACCTAGCGCGGGGGGGGCCCAGTACTTC	CASSLVPSAGGAQYF	TRBV7-2	TRBJ2-5	TRBD2	.
TGTGCCAGCAGTCCTCGGACAGCTAACTATGGCTACACCTTC	CASSPRTANYGYTF	TRBV7-2	TRBJ1-2	.	.
TGTGCCAGCAGCGTCGGAGGTGGCTCTGGGGCCAACGTCCTGACTTTC	CASSVGGGSGANVLTF	TRBV7-2	TRBJ2-6	.	.
TGTGCCAGTAGTATAGCACAGGGGTTGAGCTACACCTTC	CASSIAQGLSYTF	TRBV19	TRBJ1-2	TRBD1	.
TGTGCCAGCAGATCTAACGACAGGCTCGGGCCCCAGCATTTT	CASRSNDRLGPQHF	TRBV28	TRBJ1-5	.	once
TGTGCCAGCAGCTTGGACCAAGGGGACAAGCAGTACTTC	CASSLDQGDKQYF	TRBV7-9	TRBJ2-7	.	.
TGCAGCGTTGATGGGGGCAGAGTAGAGACCCAGTACTTC	CSVDGGRVETQYF	TRBV29-1	TRBJ2-5	.	.
TGTGCCAGCAGCTTACAGGGGAGCACTGAAGCTTTCTTT	CASSLQGSTEAFF	TRBV7-2	TRBJ1-1	.	.